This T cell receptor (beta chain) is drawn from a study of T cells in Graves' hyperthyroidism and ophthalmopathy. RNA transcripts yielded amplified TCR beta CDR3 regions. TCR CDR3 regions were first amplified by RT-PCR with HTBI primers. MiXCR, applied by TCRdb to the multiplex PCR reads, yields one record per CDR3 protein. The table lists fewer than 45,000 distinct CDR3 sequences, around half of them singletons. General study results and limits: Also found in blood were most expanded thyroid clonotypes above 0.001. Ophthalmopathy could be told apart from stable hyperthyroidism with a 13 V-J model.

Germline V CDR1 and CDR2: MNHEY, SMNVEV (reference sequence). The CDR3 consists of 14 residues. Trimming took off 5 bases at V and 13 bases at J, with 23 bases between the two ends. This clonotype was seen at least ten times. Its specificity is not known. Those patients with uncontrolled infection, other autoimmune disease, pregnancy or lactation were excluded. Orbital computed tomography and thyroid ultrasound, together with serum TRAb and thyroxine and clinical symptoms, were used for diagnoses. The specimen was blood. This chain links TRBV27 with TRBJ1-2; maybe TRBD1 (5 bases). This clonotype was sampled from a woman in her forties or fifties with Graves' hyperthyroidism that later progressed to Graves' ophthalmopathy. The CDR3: CASSLKANTGGITF. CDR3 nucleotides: TGTGCCAGCAGTCTCAAAGCTAACACGGGGGGTATCACCTTC.